These 13 T cell receptor beta chains came from one sample sequenced in a study of blood T cell repertoires in COVID-19. This table comes from immunoSEQ multiplex PCR, and its TCRdb copy is limited to in-frame clones, with some not included. The sample holds approximately 190,000 clones, around four fifths seen once. Sequenced sample: peripheral blood. The origin of the receptors is a woman aged 70-85 years with active or convalescent COVID-19.

The rearrangement joins TRBV20-1 to TRBJ2-7, with 8 positions matching TRBD2. The CDR3 has 14 amino acids. CDR1 is DFQATT, CDR2 SNEGSKA, per germline (reference sequence). The ends lost 3 bases at V and 1 base at J; junction bases unmatched: 5. The CDR3 DNA is TGCAGTGCTAGTTATAGCGGGAAGTCCTACGAGCAGTACTTC. Protein sequence: CSASYSGKSYEQYF.

This rearrangement joins TRBV9 to TRBJ2-7; TRBD2 agrees at 8 bases. The V gene end was trimmed by 0 bases and the J gene end by 3 bases; junction bases not matched to a gene: 5. Per germline, CDR1 SGDLS and CDR2 YYNGEE. CDR3 size: 15 residues. This CDR3 is CASSVDSGGYYEQYF. CDR3 nucleotides: TGTGCCAGCAGCGTAGACAGCGGGGGCTACTACGAGCAGTACTTC. The complete variable domain, with remaining parts taken from reference TRBV9 and TRBJ2-7, reads DSGVTQTPKHLITATGQRVTLRCSPRSGDLSVYWYQQSLDQGLQFLIQYYNGEERAKGNILERFSAQQFPDLHSELNLSSLELGDSALYFCASSVDSGGYYEQYFGPGTRLTVT.

The chain couples TRBV5-5 to TRBJ2-5; TRBD1 matches at 7 bases. The CDR3 has 15 residues. Germline CDR1 and CDR2: SGHKS and YYEKEE (reference sequence). V lost 4 bases to trimming and J lost 1 base; unmatched junction nucleotides: 7. CDR3 coding DNA: TGTGCCAGCAGCCCAGCGACAGGGACCCAAGAGACCCAGTACTTC. It translates to CASSPATGTQETQYF.

This clone appeared once. The chain has TRBV5-1 and TRBJ2-2; 8 nucleotides match TRBD2. V dropped 0 bases and J dropped 6; count of bases not matched to a gene: 4. The V gene's germline CDR1 is SGHRS and CDR2 YFSETQ. CDR3 length equals 15 residues. The CDR3, as DNA: TGCGCCAGCAGCTTGGAAAGCGGGAGTGCCGGGGAGCTGTTTTTT. Translating gives CASSLESGSAGELFF.

V usage is TRBV18 and J usage is TRBJ1-6; D may be TRBD1 (6 bases). The V end lost 2 bases, the J end lost 5 bases, and 10 bases lay between the germline ends. This CDR3 is built from 15 residues. Germline V CDR1 and CDR2: KGHSH, LQKENI. The CDR3 DNA reads as TGTGCCAGCTCACCAAATCACAGGGATAATTCACCCCTCCACTTT. Translated: CASSPNHRDNSPLHF.

The chain employs TRBV6-2 or TRBV6-3 and TRBJ2-7; weak D call: TRBD2 (5 bases). The CDR3 consists of 12 residues. Germline V CDR1 and CDR2: MNHEY, SVGEGT. V dropped 6 bases and J dropped 7 bases, with 13 bases sitting between them. The CDR3 sequence is CASSQGLQEQYF. The CDR3 region has the DNA TGTGCCAGCAGCCAAGGACTTCAGGAGCAGTACTTC.

In DNA form, the CDR3 reads TGCGCCAGCAGCTTGGACGGGACAGGGTCTTCCTACGAGCAGTACTTC. It is translated as CASSLDGTGSSYEQYF. The chain joins TRBV5-1 to TRBJ2-7, with 9 nucleotides matching TRBD1. Germline values: CDR1 SGHRS, CDR2 YFSETQ. The junction had 5 bases not matched to a gene; V was cut back by 0 bases and J by 1 base. The CDR3 is 16 amino acids.

V gene TRBV9 combines with J gene TRBJ2-7, with D perhaps TRBD1 (5 bases). Germline CDR1 is SGDLS and CDR2 is YYNGEE. Trimming removed 4 bases from V and 2 bases from J, with 13 bases in between. CDR3 size: 14 residues. CDR3 nucleotides: TGTGCCAGCAGCTCCGACGTGGACACCTACGAGCAGTACTTC. It specifies CASSSDVDTYEQYF. The entire variable domain, with the rest obtained from reference TRBV9 and TRBJ2-7, is as follows: DSGVTQTPKHLITATGQRVTLRCSPRSGDLSVYWYQQSLDQGLQFLIQYYNGEERAKGNILERFSAQQFPDLHSELNLSSLELGDSALYFCASSSDVDTYEQYFGPGTRLTVT.

This chain joins TRBV3-1 (or the pseudogene TRBV3-2) and TRBJ1-1; TRBD1 is a possible D gene (5 bases). V lost 1 base, J lost 4 bases, and 10 bases lay in between. This CDR3 has 14 amino acids. Germline values: CDR1 LGHDT, CDR2 YNNKEL (reference sequence). The CDR3 loop reads CASSQGEGPTEAFF. The CDR3 bases are TGTGCCAGCAGCCAAGGGGAGGGACCCACTGAAGCTTTCTTT.

The chain couples TRBV5-1 to TRBJ2-3, with D perhaps matching TRBD2 (6 bases). The V end was cut by 4 bases, the J end by 5 bases, with 23 bases between. The CDR3 has 17 amino acids. Germline values: CDR1 SGHRS, CDR2 YFSETQ. The chain's CDR3 is CASSPGPDVRGKDTQYF. DNA for the CDR3: TGCGCCAGCAGCCCAGGCCCGGACGTTCGGGGGAAAGATACGCAGTATTTT.

This rearrangement joins TRBV18 to TRBJ2-7; TRBD2 agrees at 8 bases. The CDR3 sequence is 15 residues long. The V segment lost 2 bases and the J segment 5 bases; nucleotides outside the gene matches: 8. Germline V CDR1 and CDR2: KGHSH, LQKENI. CDR3 sequence reads: CASSPLDGRGNEQYF. The DNA for the CDR3 is TGTGCCAGCTCACCATTGGACGGGAGGGGCAACGAGCAGTACTTC.

This clone was picked up a small number of times. At one of its ends the junction is not consistent with the germline gene, which may arise from a read error. The rearrangement joins TRBV5-1 to TRBJ2-2; D unclear. Germline lookup yields CDR1 SGHRS and CDR2 YFSETQ. This CDR3 is 15 amino acids long. The CDR3 loop reads CASSPAEPKTGELFF. DNA for the CDR3: TGCGCCAGCAGCCCCGCGGAGCCGAAGACCGGGGAGCTGTTTTTT.

The rearrangement uses TRBV4-1 and TRBJ1-6; perhaps TRBD1 as D (5 bases). CDR1 and CDR2 (germline): MGHRA, YSYEKL. The CDR3 is 14 residues long. Between the trimmed V and J ends, which lost 0 bases and 10 bases, there was a span of 10 bases. The CDR3 sequence: CASSQEGLRSPLHF. As DNA, the CDR3 is TGCGCCAGCAGCCAAGAGGGGCTTCGATCACCCCTCCACTTT.